The clone carrying this T cell receptor beta chain came up a few times. Its matching antigen is unknown. There are 19 residues in the CDR3. Germline V gene sequence: CDR1 SGHRS, CDR2 YFSETQ. V shed 0 bases and J 4 bases; nucleotides not matched to a gene: 13. The sample belongs to a study of shared clonotypes between healthy human individuals. Study information: Ranging from 18 to 49 in age, donors were two women and three men.

Study-wide results and limits: Among non-shared clonotypes, generation probabilities were lower than among those shared by all four donors.

Sequenced by immunoSEQ multiplex PCR; TCRdb stores in-frame clones only, minus some. The table shows approximately 110,000 clones, with 65% to 75% occurring only once. The sequenced material came from memory CD8+ T cells sorted from blood. The subset denotes: CD45RO+ cells pooled with CCR7-negative TemRA cells. The chain recombines TRBV5-1 with TRBJ2-7; 13 nucleotides line up with TRBD2. This receptor was taken from a woman aged 25 to 39 in good health. CDR3 sequence (DNA): TGCGCCAGCAGCTTGGCCGGAGGGACTAGCGGGACTATGTGGTACGAGCAGTACTTC. As protein: CASSLAGGTSGTMWYEQYF. The entire variable domain, with the rest obtained from reference TRBV5-1 and TRBJ2-7, is as follows: KAGVTQTPRYLIKTRGQQVTLSCSPISGHRSVSWYQQTPGQGLQFLFEYFSETQRNKGNFPGRFSGRQFSNSRSEMNVSTLELGDSALYLCASSLAGGTSGTMWYEQYFGPGTRLTVT.